The rows below give T cell receptor beta chains drawn from one sample of a study of OX40 agonist ivuxolimab in advanced cancers. Assay used: immunoSEQ multiplex PCR; TCRdb lists only in-frame clones, some missing. The sample includes tens of thousands of clones, about 93% of them seen just once. The sequences come from CD4+ or CD8+ T cells sorted from blood, collected in a trial of the OX40 agonist ivuxolimab. Receptor source: an adult with an advanced solid tumor such as melanoma, head and neck, liver or kidney cancer. The CDR3 runs from the conserved cysteine through the conserved F or W. The D gene is left open where the match is weak. Only some rows state a clone size, as once, few, many or a class for expanded clones.

TRBJ2-3,TRBV5-4,-,TRBD2,TGTGCCAGCAGCTTGGTACTAGCGGGAGGGGGTAGCACAGATACGCAGTATTTT,CASSLVLAGGGSTDTQYF
TRBJ2-5,TRBV7-2,-,TRBD2,TGTGCCAGCAGCTTCTTAGCGGGCGGGCCCCCGTACTTC,CASSFLAGGPPYF
TRBJ2-1,TRBV7-2,-,-,TGTGCCAGCAGCCCGTGGGCTAGCGACAATGAGCAGTTCTTC,CASSPWASDNEQFF
TRBJ2-5,TRBV7-8,once,TRBD2,TGTGCCAGCAGCTTAGCGTGGGGGACTAAAGAGACCCAGTACTTC,CASSLAWGTKETQYF
TRBJ2-5,TRBV6-5,-,-,TGTGCCAGCAGACTGGGAGGAGCTCGAGAGACCCAGTACTTC,CASRLGGARETQYF
TRBJ1-1,TRBV7-9,once,-,TGTGCCAGCAGCTTAGAAGGCATCATGAACACTGAAGCTTTCTTT,CASSLEGIMNTEAFF
TRBJ2-7,TRBV27,-,-,TGTGCCAGCAGCCGCGTCGGGAACAACCCGAACGAGCAGTACTTC,CASSRVGNNPNEQYF
TRBJ2-7,TRBV5-1,-,TRBD2,TGTGCCAGCAGCTGGGGACTAGCGGGCTACGAGCAGTACTTC,CASSWGLAGYEQYF
TRBJ2-2,TRBV18,-,-,TGTGCCAGCTCACCACCACAGGGGAACACCGGGGAGCTGTTTTTT,CASSPPQGNTGELFF
TRBJ1-1,TRBV11-1,-,-,TGTGCCAGCAGCTGGGACAAGTCAACTGAAGCTTTCTTT,CASSWDKSTEAFF
TRBJ2-1,TRBV29-1,-,-,TGCAGCGTTGGGGCGGGATACAATGAGCAGTTCTTC,CSVGAGYNEQFF
TRBJ2-3,TRBV7-2,-,-,TGTGCCACCAAGAGGGCATGGGGGCTCGATACGCAGTATTTT,CATKRAWGLDTQYF
TRBJ2-4,TRBV28,-,TRBD1,TGTGCCAGCAGTTCCGGACAGGGCAGTTACATTCAGTACTTC,CASSSGQGSYIQYF
TRBJ2-1,TRBV29-1,once,-,TGCAGCGTTGAAGTCGTAGCCGGTCCCGAGCAGTTCTTC,CSVEVVAGPEQFF
TRBJ2-1,TRBV29-1,-,-,TGCAGCGCTCTTTTGAGGGAATCTAGCTCCTACAATGAGCAGTTCTTC,CSALLRESSSYNEQFF
TRBJ2-5,TRBV7-6,-,TRBD1,TGTGCCAGCAGGACAGGGGCGGAGACCCAGTACTTC,CASRTGAETQYF
TRBJ2-1,TRBV7-2,-,TRBD2,TGTGCCAGCAGCGCGGGACTAGCGGGACTCAATGAGCAGTTCTTC,CASSAGLAGLNEQFF
TRBJ2-1,TRBV5-4,-,TRBD2,TGTGCCAGCAGTAAGTCGTTAGCGGGAGTAAATGAGCAGTTCTTC,CASSKSLAGVNEQFF
TRBJ1-5,TRBV6-5,-,-,TGTGCCAGCAGTTGGCCAGGTGGGAATAATCAGCCCCAGCATTTT,CASSWPGGNNQPQHF
TRBJ1-2,TRBV7-2,once,-,TGTGCCAGCAGCTTACGTGGTGGTGGCTACACCTTC,CASSLRGGGYTF
TRBJ1-2,TRBV7-8,-,-,TGTGCCAGCAGCTTAGAACCTGGGGAGGGCTACACCTTC,CASSLEPGEGYTF
TRBJ2-1,TRBV28,once,TRBD2,TGTGCCAGCAGTTTATACCCGTGGACTAGGGGCTCTGGTGAGCAGTTCTTC,CASSLYPWTRGSGEQFF
TRBJ1-5,TRBV5-6,few,-,TGTGCCAGCGGCCCGTGGGAATCGAGCAATCAGCCCCAGCATTTT,CASGPWESSNQPQHF
TRBJ2-3,TRBV5-1,-,TRBD2,TGCGCCAGCAGCCTTAAGCCCGGGACTAGCGGGAGTGTCACAGATACGCAGTATTTT,CASSLKPGTSGSVTDTQYF
TRBJ2-7,TRBV27,-,TRBD1,TGTGCCAGCAGCCGACAGGGGGCCCACGAGCAGTACTTC,CASSRQGAHEQYF
TRBJ1-2,TRBV28,once,-,TGTGCCAGCAGTTTAGGGTCATGGGCTAACTATGGCTACACCTTC,CASSLGSWANYGYTF
TRBJ2-7,TRBV6-6,-,-,TGTGCCAGCAGTTACTCGAGGGTGCCCTACGAGCAGTACTTC,CASSYSRVPYEQYF
TRBJ2-3,TRBV28,-,-,TGTGCCAGCAGTCCAGGGACCGCAGATACGCAGTATTTT,CASSPGTADTQYF
TRBJ2-1,TRBV19,-,-,TGTGCCAGTAGTATAGGTTACAGCAGTATTAGCTCCTACAATGAGCAGTTCTTC,CASSIGYSSISSYNEQFF